Described below is a single TCR beta chain sequence and its context. Assay used: immunoSEQ multiplex PCR; TCRdb lists only in-frame clones, some missing. The sample has about 2.4 million clones, 93% seen once. This sample is drawn from a study of shared clonotypes between healthy human individuals. The CDR3 is made up of 13 amino acids. The ends were cut back, 1 base at V and 6 bases at J, with 10 bases in the middle. The V gene's germline CDR1 is SGHRS and CDR2 YFSETQ. The rearrangement joins TRBV5-1 to TRBJ1-2; D unresolved. The clonotype was recovered from a man between 18 and 35 years old in good health. Some clones in this sample may be carry-over from other donors' samples. Material: naive CD4+ T cells from PBMCs. Described subset: CD45RA+ positively selected. CDR3 nucleotides: TGCGCCAGCAGCTTGATAGGGATGGATGGCTACACCTTC. It is translated as CASSLIGMDGYTF. The complete variable domain, with remaining parts taken from reference TRBV5-1 and TRBJ1-2, reads KAGVTQTPRYLIKTRGQQVTLSCSPISGHRSVSWYQQTPGQGLQFLFEYFSETQRNKGNFPGRFSGRQFSNSRSEMNVSTLELGDSALYLCASSLIGMDGYTFGSGTRLTVV.